This is a list of T cell receptor beta chains from one sample in a study of shared clonotypes between healthy human individuals. The assay was immunoSEQ multiplex PCR, and TCRdb's table has in-frame clones only and misses some. In the table there are about 2.4 million clones, 93% of which are singletons. Sequencing input: naive CD4+ T cells from PBMCs. Source of these receptors: a man aged 18-30 years in good health. Some clones in this sample may be carry-over from other donors' samples. Each CDR3 is given with its conserved first and last residue. A D gene is named only where the DNA matches it firmly. Some rows mark clone size as missing; the rest say once, few, many or name a class of expanded clone.

clone size: -; D gene: -; J gene: TRBJ2-2; V gene: TRBV9; CDR3 protein: CASSTKNTGELFF; CDR3 DNA: TGTGCCAGCAGTACCAAGAACACCGGGGAGCTGTTTTTT
clone size: -; D gene: -; J gene: TRBJ2-1; V gene: TRBV1; CDR3 protein: CTSSQDLLEGAGYNEQFF; CDR3 DNA: TGCACCAGCAGCCAAGATCTTTTGGAGGGAGCGGGCTACAATGAGCAGTTCTTC
clone size: -; D gene: -; J gene: TRBJ2-5; V gene: TRBV5-6; CDR3 protein: CASSSRETQYF; CDR3 DNA: TGTGCCAGCAGCTCGAGAGAGACCCAGTACTTC
clone size: few; D gene: -; J gene: TRBJ1-5; V gene: TRBV4-1; CDR3 protein: CASSQGTTVNQPQHF; CDR3 DNA: TGCGCCAGCAGCCAAGGTACGACAGTCAATCAGCCCCAGCATTTT
clone size: -; D gene: -; J gene: TRBJ2-3; V gene: TRBV15; CDR3 protein: CATRRSGTSSTDTQYF; CDR3 DNA: TGTGCCACCCGCCGGTCGGGAACCTCTAGCACAGATACGCAGTATTTT
clone size: -; D gene: -; J gene: TRBJ2-7; V gene: TRBV11-3; CDR3 protein: CASSRDSFSYEQYF; CDR3 DNA: TGTGCCAGCAGCCGGGACTCTTTCTCCTACGAGCAGTACTTC
clone size: -; D gene: -; J gene: TRBJ1-5; V gene: TRBV18; CDR3 protein: CASSLGADNQPQHF; CDR3 DNA: TGTGCCAGCTCACTAGGGGCAGACAATCAGCCCCAGCATTTT
clone size: -; D gene: -; J gene: TRBJ2-5; V gene: TRBV9; CDR3 protein: CASSVTGFKETQYF; CDR3 DNA: TGTGCCAGCAGCGTCACAGGGTTCAAAGAGACCCAGTACTTC
clone size: -; D gene: TRBD1; J gene: TRBJ1-2; V gene: TRBV7-3; CDR3 protein: CASSISTGRNYGYTF; CDR3 DNA: TGTGCCAGCAGCATATCGACAGGGCGCAACTATGGCTACACCTTC
clone size: -; D gene: -; J gene: TRBJ2-1; V gene: TRBV7-9; CDR3 protein: CASSSTSGWDEQFF; CDR3 DNA: TGTGCCAGCAGCTCGACGTCGGGGTGGGATGAGCAGTTCTTC
clone size: -; D gene: TRBD1; J gene: TRBJ2-7; V gene: TRBV5-1; CDR3 protein: CASQARTGPYEQYF; CDR3 DNA: TGCGCCAGCCAGGCCCGGACAGGGCCATACGAGCAGTACTTC
clone size: -; D gene: -; J gene: TRBJ2-3; V gene: TRBV2; CDR3 protein: CATRKSGPSTDTQYF; CDR3 DNA: TGTGCCACCAGGAAGAGCGGACCTAGCACAGATACGCAGTATTTT
clone size: -; D gene: TRBD1; J gene: TRBJ2-1; V gene: TRBV28; CDR3 protein: CASSLGQGGEFF; CDR3 DNA: TGTGCCAGCAGTTTAGGACAGGGCGGGGAGTTCTTC
clone size: -; D gene: TRBD1; J gene: TRBJ1-2; V gene: TRBV19; CDR3 protein: CASSNTGGSGYGYTF; CDR3 DNA: TGTGCCAGTAGTAATACAGGGGGATCAGGCTATGGCTACACCTTC
clone size: -; D gene: -; J gene: TRBJ2-5; V gene: TRBV5-1; CDR3 protein: CASSLGGAETQYF; CDR3 DNA: TGCGCCAGCAGCTTGGGGGGGGCGGAGACCCAGTACTTC
clone size: -; D gene: -; J gene: TRBJ2-5; V gene: TRBV28; CDR3 protein: CASNVAGLFPGGTQYF; CDR3 DNA: TGTGCCAGCAACGTCGCGGGATTATTCCCCGGAGGGACCCAGTACTTC
clone size: -; D gene: TRBD1; J gene: TRBJ1-4; V gene: TRBV28; CDR3 protein: CASSLPDRGHNEKLFF; CDR3 DNA: TGTGCCAGCAGTTTACCCGACAGGGGCCATAATGAAAAACTGTTTTTT
clone size: -; D gene: -; J gene: TRBJ2-1; V gene: TRBV2; CDR3 protein: CASSGFPSSYNEQFF; CDR3 DNA: TGTGCCAGCAGTGGTTTCCCGAGCTCCTACAATGAGCAGTTCTTC
clone size: -; D gene: TRBD1; J gene: TRBJ1-4; V gene: TRBV7-9; CDR3 protein: CASSLAAGGNEKLFF; CDR3 DNA: TGTGCCAGCAGCTTAGCGGCAGGGGGAAATGAAAAACTGTTTTTT
clone size: -; D gene: -; J gene: TRBJ2-7; V gene: TRBV5-6; CDR3 protein: CASSLYGEQYF; CDR3 DNA: TGTGCCAGCAGCTTGTACGGCGAGCAGTACTTC
clone size: -; D gene: TRBD2; J gene: TRBJ2-3; V gene: TRBV28; CDR3 protein: CASSLVAGESQYF; CDR3 DNA: TGTGCCAGCAGTTTAGTGGCGGGAGAATCGCAGTATTTT
clone size: once; D gene: -; J gene: TRBJ2-2; V gene: TRBV5-1; CDR3 protein: CASSLERMNTGELFF; CDR3 DNA: TGCGCCAGCAGCTTGGAACGGATGAACACCGGGGAGCTGTTTTTT